Below, 30 T cell receptor beta chains from the same sample are listed, as sequenced in a study of cytomegalovirus exposure and HLA in healthy donors. The PCR made use of 60 Vbeta and 13 Jbeta primers. Assay used: immunoSEQ multiplex PCR; TCRdb lists only in-frame clones, some missing. The sample includes around 36,000 clones, 86% of them seen just once. Sequenced input: PBMCs. All receptors derive from a woman aged 35 to 49 in good health and CMV-seropositive.

The rearrangement links TRBV5-1 to TRBJ1-6, with TRBD1 identical over 7 bases. Germline V CDR1 and CDR2: SGHRS, YFSETQ. The junction had 9 bases not matched to a gene; V was cut back by 2 bases and J by 10 bases. The CDR3 has 15 residues. CDR3 in DNA: TGCGCCAGCAGCTTACTCCAGGGGGAAGGCTCACCCCTCCACTTT. It translates to CASSLLQGEGSPLHF.

The chain has TRBV7-2 and TRBJ1-5; TRBD1 aligns across 7 bases. The germline gives CDR1 SGHTA, CDR2 FQGNSA. This CDR3 is 15 amino acids long. Trimming took 4 bases from V and 3 from J; bases not matched to a gene: 6. In DNA, the CDR3 is TGTGCCAGCAGCTCGACAGGGTATTACAATCAGCCCCAGCATTTT. It specifies CASSSTGYYNQPQHF.

The chain carries TRBV27 and TRBJ2-1; tentatively, D is TRBD2 (6 bases). CDR3 length: 15 residues. Per germline, CDR1 MNHEY and CDR2 SMNVEV (reference sequence). Trimming removed 6 bases from V and 9 bases from J, with 21 bases in between. The CDR3 spells CASSLPGTGGGEQFF. As DNA, the CDR3 is TGTGCCAGCAGCCTCCCCGGGACCGGGGGAGGTGAGCAGTTCTTC.

This chain's CDR3 is CASSGAGGETQYF. The CDR3 region has the DNA TGTGCCAGCAGCGGTGCGGGAGGAGAGACCCAGTACTTC. The chain is built from TRBV7-9 and TRBJ2-5; 8 nucleotides line up with TRBD2. CDR3 length: 13 amino acids. Germline CDR1 reads SEHNR; CDR2 reads FQNEAQ (reference sequence). The ends lost 5 bases at V and 4 bases at J; junction bases unmatched: 3.

This rearrangement joins TRBV5-1 to TRBJ2-3; 9 nucleotides agree with TRBD2. The V gene end was trimmed by 4 bases and the J gene end by 4 bases; junction bases not matched to a gene: 7. CDR3 size: 15 residues. CDR1 is SGHRS, CDR2 YFSETQ, per germline. CDR3 residues: CASSHRGLAADTQYF. The CDR3 DNA reads as TGCGCCAGCAGCCACAGGGGACTAGCCGCAGATACGCAGTATTTT.

V gene TRBV2 combines with J gene TRBJ2-7; 8 bases map to TRBD1. Unmatched junction bases numbered 7, after V lost 6 bases and J lost 9 bases. The germline CDR1 and CDR2 sequences are SNHLY and FYNNEI. CDR3 length equals 12 residues. CDR3 coding DNA: TGTGCCAGCAGCGCAGGGGGCAACGGGCAGTACTTC. Amino acids: CASSAGGNGQYF.

V usage is TRBV4-2 and J usage is TRBJ2-5; 13 bases line up with TRBD2. V shed 4 bases, J shed 5 bases, and the junction held 16 bases outside the gene matches. This CDR3 has 19 residues. CDR1 and CDR2 from the germline V gene are LGHNA and YNFKEQ. The CDR3 DNA reads TGTGCCAGCAGCCCAACACATCTACTAGCGGGGGGGCGTGGGGAGACCCAGTACTTC. Translating it yields CASSPTHLLAGGRGETQYF.

V gene TRBV29-1 combines with J gene TRBJ2-7; D is possibly TRBD2 (6 bases). V was cut by 4 bases and J by 4 bases, with 14 bases left in between. The length of the CDR3 is 13 residues. CDR1 and CDR2 from the germline V gene are SQVTM and ANQGSEA. The chain's CDR3 is CSVVSGTSYEQYF. Here the CDR3 DNA reads TGCAGCGTTGTTAGTGGGACTTCTTACGAGCAGTACTTC.

The chain has TRBV5-5 and TRBJ2-7; D remains unclear. In germline, CDR1 is SGHKS, CDR2 YYEKEE (reference sequence). V was cut by 1 base and J by 5 bases, with 4 bases left in between. The CDR3 runs 11 residues. As DNA, the CDR3 is TGTGCCAGCAGCTTGCGGGACGAGCAGTACTTC. It yields the protein CASSLRDEQYF.

V gene TRBV2 combines with J gene TRBJ1-5; D is uncertain. Trimming pared 4 bases from V and 5 bases from J, leaving 12 bases between. CDR3 length equals 14 residues. Germline CDR1 is SNHLY and CDR2 is FYNNEI. The CDR3 DNA is TGTGCCAGCAGTGCCGTGAGTTATGATCAGCCCCAGCATTTT. Translation gives CASSAVSYDQPQHF.

The chain joins TRBV7-9 to TRBJ1-1; TRBD1 might be the D (5 bases). The CDR3 is 14 residues long. Germline V gene lookup returns CDR1 SEHNR and CDR2 FQNEAQ (reference sequence). Trimming stripped 0 bases from V and 6 bases from J, with 11 bases between. The CDR3 protein is CASSLALWGSEAFF. The CDR3 nucleotides read TGTGCCAGCAGCTTAGCGCTATGGGGCTCTGAAGCTTTCTTT.

This clone has just one count. The J gene is TRBJ1-5, the V gene TRBV10-3; tentative D call: TRBD1 (5 bases). Trimming stripped 0 bases from V and 7 bases from J, with 13 bases between. Germline V lookup: CDR1 ENHRY, CDR2 SYGVKD. This CDR3 comprises 15 residues. CDR3 residues: CAISESEGKIQPQHF. The CDR3 DNA follows: TGTGCCATCAGTGAGTCGGAGGGGAAGATACAGCCCCAGCATTTT.

This chain uses TRBV27 with TRBJ2-3; the D gene is possibly TRBD1 (6 bases). V was shortened by 6 bases and J by 2 bases, with 12 bases between the two germline ends. The CDR3 loop spans 14 amino acids. Germline CDR1 and CDR2: MNHEY and SMNVEV (reference sequence). The CDR3 bases are TGTGCCAGCAGCCTAGGGGGAGACACAGATACGCAGTATTTT. This gives the protein CASSLGGDTDTQYF.

The chain recombines TRBV6-6 with TRBJ2-5; 12 positions agree with TRBD2. The V and J ends lost 5 bases and 5 bases, in that order; junction bases with no gene match: 6. The CDR3 has 15 amino acids. CDR1 is MNHNY, CDR2 SVGAGI, per germline (reference sequence). DNA for the CDR3: TGTGCCAGCAGTGCCGATGGACTAGCGGGGGAGACCCAGTACTTC. This translates into CASSADGLAGETQYF.

The V and J genes are TRBV19 and TRBJ2-2, with a weak D call TRBD1 (5 bases). Trimming removed 7 bases at V and 1 base at J, with 10 bases between. This CDR3 region has 14 residues. The V gene's germline CDR1 is LNHDA and CDR2 SQIVND (reference sequence). The CDR3 sequence is CASISTGNTGELFF. CDR3 DNA sequence: TGTGCCAGTATCAGCACAGGGAACACCGGGGAGCTGTTTTTT.

The rearrangement links TRBV5-4 to TRBJ2-7; weak D call: TRBD1 (6 bases). Per the germline V gene, CDR1 is SGHNT and CDR2 is YYREEE (reference sequence). V shed 5 bases and J shed 7 bases, with 13 bases lying between them. The CDR3 is 12 amino acids. The CDR3 DNA reads TGTGCCAGCAGTTTCGGGACAACGGAGCAGTACTTC. It translates to CASSFGTTEQYF.

Here the CDR3 DNA reads TGTGCCAGCCCCCTCCCCGGACAGGTGGTTTTTTATGGCTACACCTTC. Its translation: CASPLPGQVVFYGYTF. The genes are TRBV28 and TRBJ1-2; 7 positions agree with TRBD1. The CDR3 runs 16 residues. Germline CDR1 reads MDHEN; CDR2 reads SYDVKM. J was trimmed by 5 bases and V by 8 bases; bases with no gene match: 17.

The CDR3 nucleotides are TGTGCCAGCAGCCTTAACTGGAGCTCCTATAATTCACCCCTCCACTTT. Residues: CASSLNWSSYNSPLHF. The chain recombines TRBV27 with TRBJ1-6; the D is unclear. This CDR3 has 16 residues. V was trimmed by 6 bases and J by 0 bases, leaving 12 bases between them. Per germline, CDR1 MNHEY and CDR2 SMNVEV (reference sequence).

This clone was seen more than once but under ten times. Written as DNA, the CDR3 is TGTGCCAGCAGTTTAAGCAGGGTAAATCAGCCCCAGCATTTT. Its translation is CASSLSRVNQPQHF. The V gene is TRBV28, the J gene TRBJ1-5; D is possibly TRBD1 (5 bases). From germline, CDR1 is MDHEN and CDR2 SYDVKM. There are 14 residues in the CDR3. V lost 2 bases and J lost 4, with 9 bases in between.

V gene TRBV29-1 combines with J gene TRBJ1-1; D possibly corresponds to TRBD1 (6 bases). With 6 bases removed from V and 2 bases from J, the gap between germline ends came to 10 bases. Germline CDR1 is SQVTM and CDR2 is ANQGSEA. The CDR3 is 12 amino acids. The CDR3 spells CSVGGGNTEAFF. The CDR3 bases are TGCAGCGTCGGGGGGGGCAACACTGAAGCTTTCTTT.

V and J are TRBV19 and TRBJ2-2, with a tentative D call TRBD1 (5 bases). CDR1 LNHDA and CDR2 SQIVND come from the germline V gene (reference sequence). V shed 8 bases and J shed 0 bases, with 13 bases lying between them. The CDR3 is 15 amino acids. The CDR3 DNA is TGTGCCAGTGCCCAGGGCTGGACGAACACCGGGGAGCTGTTTTTT. Translated: CASAQGWTNTGELFF.

DNA for the CDR3: TGTGCCAGCGCCCCGAACCAGGGAAGCGGGGAGCTGTTTTTT. Amino acid sequence: CASAPNQGSGELFF. The chain uses TRBV27 and TRBJ2-2, with D tentatively TRBD1 (5 bases). Germline-derived CDR1 and CDR2 are MNHEY and SMNVEV (reference sequence). The length of the CDR3 is 14 residues. V lost 8 bases, J lost 7 bases, and 17 bases lay in between.

The V call is TRBV5-4, the J call TRBJ1-6; the D is unclear. Looked up from germline, CDR1 is SGHNT and CDR2 is YYREEE (reference sequence). V gave up 3 bases and J gave up 10 bases, with 8 bases separating them. This CDR3 has 12 amino acids. DNA of the CDR3: TGTGCCAGCAGCTCGTTGGAGTCACCCCTCCACTTT. Protein: CASSSLESPLHF.

The rearrangement links TRBV9 to TRBJ2-3; TRBD2 matches 13 bases. The CDR3 totals 17 residues. V shed 3 bases and J 1 base; nucleotides not matched to a gene: 5. Germline CDR1 reads SGDLS; CDR2 reads YYNGEE. The CDR3 nucleotides read TGTGCCAGCAGCGCCAGACTAGCGGGGGGTGGCACAGATACGCAGTATTTT. Amino acids: CASSARLAGGGTDTQYF. Using reference TRBV9 and TRBJ2-3 for the parts outside the CDR3, the full variable domain is DSGVTQTPKHLITATGQRVTLRCSPRSGDLSVYWYQQSLDQGLQFLIQYYNGEERAKGNILERFSAQQFPDLHSELNLSSLELGDSALYFCASSARLAGGGTDTQYFGPGTRLTVL.

The rearrangement joins TRBV5-6 to TRBJ2-3, with 16 bases matching TRBD2. Germline CDR1 is SGHDT and CDR2 is YYEEEE. CDR3 length: 18 amino acids. J gave up 4 bases and V 3 bases, and 8 bases lay outside the gene matches. The CDR3 DNA follows: TGTGCCAGCAGCTGGGGGACTAGCGGGGGGGCTTCCCCAGATACGCAGTATTTT. As protein: CASSWGTSGGASPDTQYF.

The chain carries TRBV7-9 and TRBJ1-4; D unclear. This CDR3 contains 15 residues. Germline V gives CDR1 SEHNR, CDR2 FQNEAQ (reference sequence). The V end lost 2 bases, the J end lost 0 bases, and 7 bases lay between the germline ends. This CDR3 reads CASSLHQATNEKLFF. The CDR3 nucleotides are TGTGCCAGCAGCTTACACCAGGCAACTAATGAAAAACTGTTTTTT.

This clone is a singleton in its sample. This chain joins TRBV6-5 and TRBJ2-3; 13 bases fit TRBD2. The CDR3 spans 15 residues. Germline loops: CDR1 MNHEY, CDR2 SVGAGI. The V gene end was trimmed by 8 bases and the J gene end by 4 bases; junction bases not matched to a gene: 6. Here the CDR3 reads CASGATSGGADTQYF. The CDR3 nucleotides read TGTGCCAGCGGTGCCACTAGCGGGGGGGCAGATACGCAGTATTTT.

J is TRBJ1-1 and V is TRBV7-8, with TRBD1 as a possible D gene (5 bases). The CDR3 contains 14 residues. Germline assignment: CDR1 SGHVS and CDR2 FQNEAQ. Between the trimmed V and J ends, which lost 2 bases and 2 bases, there was a span of 9 bases. As DNA, the CDR3 is TGTGCCAGCAGCTTAACAGGATTTAACACTGAAGCTTTCTTT. As protein: CASSLTGFNTEAFF.

The rearrangement links TRBV20-1 to TRBJ1-2; 8 bases agree with TRBD1. The CDR3 loop spans 11 amino acids. Germline CDR1 is DFQATT and CDR2 is SNEGSKA (reference sequence). The junction had 4 bases not matched to a gene; V was cut back by 5 bases and J by 8 bases. The CDR3 sequence is CSAFHRGGYTF. The CDR3 coding sequence is TGCAGTGCTTTTCACAGGGGGGGCTACACCTTC.

J is TRBJ1-5 and V is TRBV25-1, with D possibly being TRBD1 (6 bases). The CDR3 runs to 16 residues. CDR1 and CDR2 (germline): MGHDK, SYGVNS. Between the trimmed V and J ends, which lost 4 bases and 5 bases, there was a span of 18 bases. CDR3: CASSGQGQGKDQPQHF. CDR3 nucleotide sequence: TGTGCCAGCAGTGGCCAGGGGCAGGGAAAGGATCAGCCCCAGCATTTT.